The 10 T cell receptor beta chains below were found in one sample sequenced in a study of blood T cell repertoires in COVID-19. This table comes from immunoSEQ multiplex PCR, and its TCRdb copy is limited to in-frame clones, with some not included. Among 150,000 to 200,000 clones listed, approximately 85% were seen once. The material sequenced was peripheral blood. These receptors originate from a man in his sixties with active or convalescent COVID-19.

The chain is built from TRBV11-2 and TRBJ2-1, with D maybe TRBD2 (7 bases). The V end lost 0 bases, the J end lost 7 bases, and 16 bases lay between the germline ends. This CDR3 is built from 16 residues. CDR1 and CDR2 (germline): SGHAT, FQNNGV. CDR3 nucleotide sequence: TGTGCCAGCAGCTTAGACGGGGGGCTTGGTATGAATGAGCAGTTCTTC. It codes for CASSLDGGLGMNEQFF.

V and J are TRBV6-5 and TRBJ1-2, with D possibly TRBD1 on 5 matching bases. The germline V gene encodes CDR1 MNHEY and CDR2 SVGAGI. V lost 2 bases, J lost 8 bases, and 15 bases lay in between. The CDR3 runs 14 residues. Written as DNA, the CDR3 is TGTGCCAGCAGTTACGGGGTTGGGGCTGGAGGCTACACCTTC. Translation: CASSYGVGAGGYTF.

CDR3 residues: CASSLAWTSAYEQYF. In DNA, the CDR3 is TGTGCCAGCAGCTTAGCGTGGACTAGCGCCTACGAGCAGTACTTC. This rearrangement joins TRBV7-2 to TRBJ2-7; 9 nucleotides agree with TRBD2. Germline V gene lookup returns CDR1 SGHTA and CDR2 FQGNSA. This CDR3 has 15 amino acids. V dropped 0 bases and J dropped 2; count of bases not matched to a gene: 2. The full variable domain, its missing parts supplied by reference TRBV7-2 and TRBJ2-7, is GAGVSQSPSNKVTEKGKDVELRCDPISGHTALYWYRQSLGQGLEFLIYFQGNSAPDKSGLPSDRFSAERTGGSVSTLTIQRTQQEDSAVYLCASSLAWTSAYEQYFGPGTRLTVT.

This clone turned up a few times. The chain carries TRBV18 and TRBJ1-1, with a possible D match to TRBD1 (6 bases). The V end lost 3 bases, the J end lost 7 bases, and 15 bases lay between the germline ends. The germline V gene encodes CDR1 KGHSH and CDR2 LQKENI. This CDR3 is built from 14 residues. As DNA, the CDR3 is TGTGCCAGCTCACCCCAGGGGACCCAACTTGAAGCTTTCTTT. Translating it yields CASSPQGTQLEAFF.

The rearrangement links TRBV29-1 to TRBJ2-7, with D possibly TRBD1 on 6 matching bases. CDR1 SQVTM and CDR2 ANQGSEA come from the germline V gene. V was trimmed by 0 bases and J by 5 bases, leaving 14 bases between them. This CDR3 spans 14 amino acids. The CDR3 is CSVEDAQGKNEQYF. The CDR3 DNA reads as TGCAGCGTTGAAGATGCGCAGGGGAAAAACGAGCAGTACTTC.

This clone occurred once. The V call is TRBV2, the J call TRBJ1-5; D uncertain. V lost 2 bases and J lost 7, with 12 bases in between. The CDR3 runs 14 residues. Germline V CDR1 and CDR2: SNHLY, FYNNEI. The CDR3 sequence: CASSENLAEQPQHF. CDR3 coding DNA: TGTGCCAGCAGTGAAAACCTTGCCGAGCAGCCCCAGCATTTT.

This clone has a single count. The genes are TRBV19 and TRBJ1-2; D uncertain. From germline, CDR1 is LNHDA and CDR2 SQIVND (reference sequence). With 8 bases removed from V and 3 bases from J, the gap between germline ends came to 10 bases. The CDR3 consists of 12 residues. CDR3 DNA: TGTGCCAGTTCCCCACGGGACTATGGCTACACCTTC. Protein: CASSPRDYGYTF.

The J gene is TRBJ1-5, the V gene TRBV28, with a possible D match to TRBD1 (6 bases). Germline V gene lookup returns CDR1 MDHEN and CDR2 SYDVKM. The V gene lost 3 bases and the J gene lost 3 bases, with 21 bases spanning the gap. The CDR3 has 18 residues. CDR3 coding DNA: TGTGCCAGCAGTTTGCCCCCGCGGGGGCGAAGGGACAATCAGCCCCAGCATTTT. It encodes CASSLPPRGRRDNQPQHF.

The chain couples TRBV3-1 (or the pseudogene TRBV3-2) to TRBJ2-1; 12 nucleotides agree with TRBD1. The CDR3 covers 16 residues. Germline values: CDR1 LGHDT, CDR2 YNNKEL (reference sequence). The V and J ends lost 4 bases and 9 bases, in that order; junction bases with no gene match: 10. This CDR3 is CASSPDPGQGASEQFF. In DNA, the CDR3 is TGTGCCAGCAGCCCAGATCCGGGACAGGGGGCTTCTGAGCAGTTCTTC.

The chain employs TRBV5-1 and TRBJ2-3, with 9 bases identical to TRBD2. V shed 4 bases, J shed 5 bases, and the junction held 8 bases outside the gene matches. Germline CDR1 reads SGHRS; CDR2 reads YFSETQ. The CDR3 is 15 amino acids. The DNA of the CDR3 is TGCGCCAGCAGCCCAAGGGGACTAGCAGGAGATACGCAGTATTTT. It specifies CASSPRGLAGDTQYF.